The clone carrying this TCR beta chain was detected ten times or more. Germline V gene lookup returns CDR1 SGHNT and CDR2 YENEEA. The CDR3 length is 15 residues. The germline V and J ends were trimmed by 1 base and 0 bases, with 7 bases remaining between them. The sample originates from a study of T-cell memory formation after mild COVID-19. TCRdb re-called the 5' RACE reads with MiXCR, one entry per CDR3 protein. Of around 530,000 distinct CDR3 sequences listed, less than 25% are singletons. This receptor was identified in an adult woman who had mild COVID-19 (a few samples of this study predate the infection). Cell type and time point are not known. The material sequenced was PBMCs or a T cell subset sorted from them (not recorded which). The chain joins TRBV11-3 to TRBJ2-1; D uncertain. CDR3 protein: CASSLGRPSYNEQFF. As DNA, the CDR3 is TGTGCCAGCAGCTTAGGGCGCCCCTCCTACAATGAGCAGTTCTTC. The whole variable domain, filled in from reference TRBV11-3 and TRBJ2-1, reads EAGVVQSPRYKIIEKKQPVAFWCNPISGHNTLYWYLQNLGQGPELLIRYENEEAVDDSQLPKDRFSAERLKGVDSTLKIQPAELGDSAVYLCASSLGRPSYNEQFFGPGTRLTVL.